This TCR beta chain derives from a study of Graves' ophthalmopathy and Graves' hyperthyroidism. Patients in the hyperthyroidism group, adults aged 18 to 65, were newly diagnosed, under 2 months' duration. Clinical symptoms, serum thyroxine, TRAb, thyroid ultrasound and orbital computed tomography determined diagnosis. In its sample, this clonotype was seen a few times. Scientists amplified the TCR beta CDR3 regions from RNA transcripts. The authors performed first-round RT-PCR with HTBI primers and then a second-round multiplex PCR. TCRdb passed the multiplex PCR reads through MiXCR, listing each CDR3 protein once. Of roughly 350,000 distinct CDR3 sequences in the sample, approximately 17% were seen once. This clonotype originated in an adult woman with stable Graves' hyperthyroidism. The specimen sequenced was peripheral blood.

CDR3 residues: CASSPPGQGGTEAFF. DNA of the CDR3: TGTGCCAGCAGTCCCCCGGGACAGGGTGGAACTGAAGCTTTCTTT. The chain has TRBV28 and TRBJ1-1, with 9 bases fitting TRBD1. Germline V gene data show CDR1 as MDHEN and CDR2 as SYDVKM. V shed 5 bases and J 5 bases; nucleotides not matched to a gene: 9. This CDR3 contains 15 residues.